This entry features one TCR beta chain sequence. In germline, CDR1 is DFQATT, CDR2 SNEGSKA (reference sequence). V was shortened by 3 bases and J by 2 bases, with 6 bases between the two germline ends. This CDR3 has 12 residues. These data are taken from a study of identical twins. TCRdb processed the 5' RACE reads anew with MiXCR; each CDR3 protein has one entry. The sample includes hundreds of thousands of distinct CDR3 sequences, over 8% of them seen just once. The V call is TRBV20-1, the J call TRBJ2-3; D call uncertain. Sequences were obtained from memory (CD45RO+) T cells sorted from blood. This TCR was recovered from a woman younger than 35 in good health. This CDR3 reads CSASYHTDTQYF. Written as DNA, the CDR3 is TGCAGTGCTAGCTACCACACAGATACGCAGTATTTT.